Below, 21 T cell receptor beta chains from the same sample are listed, as sequenced in a study of shared clonotypes between healthy human individuals. Naive CD8 cells comprised CD45RO-negative, CCR7-positively selected cells, excluding terminally differentiated effector memory CD45RA+ cells. TCRdb keeps only in-frame clones here, not all; method: immunoSEQ multiplex PCR. The sample consists of about 2 million clones, about 95% of them appearing once. Sequencing was carried out using naive CD8+ T cells sorted from blood. These receptors were obtained from a man in his late teens or twenties in good health.

This clone was seen once. The chain links TRBV11-2 to TRBJ2-5; D may be TRBD1 or TRBD2 (6 bases each). Germline CDR1 reads SGHAT; CDR2 reads FQNNGV. Between the trimmed V and J ends, which lost 5 bases and 5 bases, there was a span of 27 bases. The CDR3 totals 18 residues. CDR3 region: CASSPGYVLKGGEETQYF. DNA for the CDR3: TGTGCCAGCAGCCCCGGCTATGTTCTTAAGGGGGGTGAGGAGACCCAGTACTTC.

The V gene is TRBV4-1, the J gene TRBJ2-7, with 10 nucleotides matching TRBD2. Germline values: CDR1 MGHRA, CDR2 YSYEKL. Losses at the gene ends were 1 base for V and 3 bases for J; bases not matched to a gene: 3. The CDR3 covers 15 residues. The CDR3 DNA follows: TGCGCCAGCAGCCAAGCTAGCGGGGGACTCTACGAGCAGTACTTC. Amino acids: CASSQASGGLYEQYF.

The gene calls are TRBV4-1 and TRBJ2-7; D is perhaps TRBD1 (6 bases). Trimming took 4 bases from V and 3 from J, leaving 10 bases between them. The CDR3 totals 13 residues. Germline assignment: CDR1 MGHRA and CDR2 YSYEKL. The CDR3 reads CASSPGANYEQYF. As DNA, the CDR3 is TGCGCCAGCAGCCCAGGGGCGAACTACGAGCAGTACTTC.

With regard to this clone: In the same sample, other DNA sequences code for this CDR3. J is TRBJ1-6 and V is TRBV27; D unclear. Germline CDR1 and CDR2: MNHEY and SMNVEV (reference sequence). CDR3 length equals 13 residues. V lost 2 bases and J 4 bases, leaving 3 bases between the germline ends. CDR3 residues: CASSLGYNSPLHF. CDR3 sequence (DNA): TGTGCCAGCAGTTTAGGTTATAATTCACCCCTCCACTTT.

The chain is built from TRBV2 and TRBJ1-1, with TRBD1 matching 9 bases. The CDR3 runs to 14 residues. Germline lookup yields CDR1 SNHLY and CDR2 FYNNEI. The junction had 9 bases not matched to a gene; V was cut back by 7 bases and J by 6 bases. In DNA form, the CDR3 reads TGTGCCAGCAATCCCGGGACAGGGCCTCCTGAAGCTTTCTTT. The encoded protein is CASNPGTGPPEAFF.

This chain links TRBV7-8 with TRBJ2-3; TRBD2 agrees at 14 bases. V was clipped by 4 bases and J by 5 bases; unmatched bases: 8. Germline V gene data show CDR1 as SGHVS and CDR2 as FQNEAQ. The CDR3 runs to 17 residues. The CDR3 sequence: CASSSRLAGGPIDTQYF. Written as DNA, the CDR3 is TGTGCCAGCAGCTCCAGACTAGCGGGAGGGCCGATAGATACGCAGTATTTT.

The chain combines TRBV13 with TRBJ1-3, with a tentative D call TRBD1 (5 bases). The germline V and J ends were trimmed by 5 bases and 3 bases, with 11 bases remaining between them. The germline CDR1 and CDR2 sequences are PRHDT and FYEKMQ (reference sequence). CDR3 size: 14 residues. CDR3 residues: CASSHRDVGNTIYF. The CDR3 DNA follows: TGTGCCAGCAGCCACCGGGACGTTGGAAACACCATATATTTT.

The V call is TRBV28, the J call TRBJ1-2; 8 bases fit TRBD1. Trimming cost V 6 bases and J 1 base; bases outside gene matches: 10. Germline CDR1 is MDHEN and CDR2 is SYDVKM. CDR3 size: 16 residues. CDR3 residues: CASRPGTGFINYGYTF. The CDR3 DNA reads TGTGCCAGCAGGCCCGGGACAGGCTTTATTAACTATGGCTACACCTTC.

The chain joins TRBV7-9 to TRBJ2-2, with D possibly matching TRBD2 (6 bases). Per the germline V gene, CDR1 is SEHNR and CDR2 is FQNEAQ (reference sequence). The CDR3 is 14 residues long. The ends were cut back, 0 bases at V and 6 bases at J, with 8 bases in the middle. CDR3 sequence reads: CASSLAGSSGELFF. The CDR3 nucleotides read TGTGCCAGCAGCTTAGCCGGGAGTTCCGGGGAGCTGTTTTTT.

This chain joins TRBV4-1 and TRBJ2-5; D tentatively reads TRBD1 or TRBD2 (5 bases each). CDR1 and CDR2 from the germline V gene are MGHRA and YSYEKL. V was pared by 0 bases and J by 7 bases, with 12 bases between. The CDR3 is made up of 14 amino acids. The CDR3 DNA reads as TGCGCCAGCAGCCAAGATGGGGGTTCGTGGACCCAGTACTTC. This translates into CASSQDGGSWTQYF.

The rearrangement links TRBV30 to TRBJ2-1, with 7 nucleotides matching TRBD2. The CDR3 runs 15 residues. Germline CDR1 and CDR2: GTSNPN and SVGIG (reference sequence). V lost 3 bases to trimming and J lost 5 bases; unmatched junction nucleotides: 10. CDR3 in DNA: TGTGCCTGGAGGTGGCGGGAGTGGGTAGACAATGAGCAGTTCTTC. Its protein product is CAWRWREWVDNEQFF.

The V call is TRBV2, the J call TRBJ2-7; D is perhaps TRBD1 or TRBD2 (6 bases each). Germline V gene sequence: CDR1 SNHLY, CDR2 FYNNEI. V lost 4 bases, J lost 5 bases, and 18 bases lay in between. This CDR3 is built from 15 residues. The CDR3 nucleotides read TGTGCCAGCAGTGGACAGTGGGGGGCAGTAAACGAGCAGTACTTC. This translates into CASSGQWGAVNEQYF.

The chain recombines TRBV7-6 with TRBJ2-7; TRBD1 is a possible D gene (5 bases). The CDR3 sequence is 14 residues long. CDR1 and CDR2 (germline): SGHVS, FNYEAQ. The V gene lost 5 bases and the J gene lost 4 bases, with 15 bases spanning the gap. The DNA for the CDR3 is TGTGCCAGCAGCCCCTCGCAGGGTCAGTACGAGCAGTACTTC. Residues: CASSPSQGQYEQYF.

The chain recombines TRBV27 with TRBJ1-1; D is possibly TRBD1 (5 bases). The V gene lost 4 bases and the J gene lost 1 base, with 10 bases spanning the gap. The CDR3 extends over 14 amino acids. CDR1 and CDR2 (germline): MNHEY, SMNVEV (reference sequence). CDR3 nucleotide sequence: TGTGCCAGCAGTTATATTACAGGGAACACTGAAGCTTTCTTT. It translates to CASSYITGNTEAFF.

The gene calls are TRBV6-1 and TRBJ1-5; unclear D gene. This CDR3 has 14 residues. Trimming removed 0 bases from V and 4 bases from J, with 7 bases in between. Germline CDR1 MNHNS, CDR2 SASEGT. CDR3 residues: CASSEAGQNQPQHF. In nucleotides, the CDR3 is TGTGCCAGCAGTGAAGCGGGCCAAAATCAGCCCCAGCATTTT.

Comment on this clone: Distinct nucleotide sequences in the sample also encode this CDR3. This CDR3 reads CASSLAGDSNQPQHF. The CDR3 DNA reads as TGCGCCAGCAGCTTGGCGGGGGATAGCAATCAGCCCCAGCATTTT. The chain employs TRBV5-1 and TRBJ1-5; D might be TRBD1 (5 bases). Trimming removed 0 bases from V and 0 bases from J, with 7 bases in between. Germline loops: CDR1 SGHRS, CDR2 YFSETQ. The CDR3 spans 15 residues.

The V and J genes are TRBV28 and TRBJ2-7, with D possibly being TRBD1 or TRBD2 (6 bases each). V was cut by 4 bases and J by 5 bases, with 18 bases left in between. The CDR3 totals 15 residues. From germline, CDR1 is MDHEN and CDR2 SYDVKM. Written as DNA, the CDR3 is TGTGCCAGCAGTTCCCTGAGGGGGGCCACAAACGAGCAGTACTTC. As protein: CASSSLRGATNEQYF. The full variable domain, with the rest looked up from reference TRBV28 and TRBJ2-7, is DVKVTQSSRYLVKRTGEKVFLECVQDMDHENMFWYRQDPGLGLRLIYFSYDVKMKEKGDIPEGYSVSREKKERFSLILESASTNQTSMYLCASSSLRGATNEQYFGPGTRLTVT.

This clone was counted once. The rearrangement uses TRBV4-3 and TRBJ2-1; TRBD2 is a possible D gene (6 bases). The ends were cut back, 0 bases at V and 6 bases at J, with 15 bases in the middle. This CDR3 is 16 amino acids long. Per the germline V gene, CDR1 is LGHNA and CDR2 is YSLEER. CDR3 sequence (DNA): TGCGCCAGCAGCCAAGATGGGGCGGGATGGGGCAATGAGCAGTTCTTC. It yields the protein CASSQDGAGWGNEQFF.

The V gene is TRBV6-5, the J gene TRBJ1-1; D uncertain. The CDR3 runs 13 residues. With 7 bases removed from V and 4 bases from J, the gap between germline ends came to 13 bases. Germline V CDR1 and CDR2: MNHEY, SVGAGI. CDR3 sequence: CASNRHLGTEAFF. The CDR3 DNA reads as TGTGCCAGCAACAGACACTTAGGCACTGAAGCTTTCTTT.

The genes are TRBV27 and TRBJ2-2; 7 positions match TRBD1. Trimming removed 5 bases from V and 5 bases from J; junction bases left unmatched: 14. The CDR3 is 17 residues long. Germline values: CDR1 MNHEY, CDR2 SMNVEV (reference sequence). DNA of the CDR3: TGTGCCAGCAGTCCTTACAGGGGTCGGGCCCTAACCGGGGAGCTGTTTTTT. This gives the protein CASSPYRGRALTGELFF.

The J gene is TRBJ1-3, the V gene TRBV4-1; no reliable D call. V shed 1 base and J shed 0 bases, with 10 bases lying between them. Germline CDR1 MGHRA, CDR2 YSYEKL. This CDR3 spans 16 amino acids. The CDR3 here is CASSQALHSSGNTIYF. For the CDR3, the DNA is TGCGCCAGCAGCCAAGCCCTACATAGCTCTGGAAACACCATATATTTT.